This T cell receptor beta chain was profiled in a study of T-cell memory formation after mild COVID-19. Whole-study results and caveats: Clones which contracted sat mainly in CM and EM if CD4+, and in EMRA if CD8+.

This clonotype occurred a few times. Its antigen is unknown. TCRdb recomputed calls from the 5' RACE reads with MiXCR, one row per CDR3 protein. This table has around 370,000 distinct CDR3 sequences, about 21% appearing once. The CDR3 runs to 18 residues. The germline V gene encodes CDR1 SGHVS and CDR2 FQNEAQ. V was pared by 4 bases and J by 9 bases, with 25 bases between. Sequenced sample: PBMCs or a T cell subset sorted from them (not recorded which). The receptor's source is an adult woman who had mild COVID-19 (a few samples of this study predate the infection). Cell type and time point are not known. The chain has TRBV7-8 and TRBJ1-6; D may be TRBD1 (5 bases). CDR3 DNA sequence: TGTGCCAGCAGCTCCCTATTGGTATCGGGGGAGGGTCTTTCACCCCTCCACTTT. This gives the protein CASSSLLVSGEGLSPLHF.